The entry below describes one T cell receptor beta chain. The antigen is not known. This CDR3 spans 17 amino acids. CDR1 is GTSNPN, CDR2 SVGIG, per germline (reference sequence). Germline trimming cut 2 bases from V and 0 bases from J; bases unmatched to any gene: 12. These data originate in a study of OX40 agonist ivuxolimab in advanced cancers. Whole-study context: Head and neck, renal cell, melanoma or hepatocellular carcinoma were the cancers that dose-escalation patients had. Study results and caveats: Blood T cells, both CD4+ and CD8+, expanded clonally by week 6 at 0.1 to 3.0 mg/kg. Some nonresponders additionally presented with little normalized T-cell clonal expansion.

Generated by immunoSEQ multiplex PCR, the TCRdb table keeps only in-frame clones and is missing some. This sample has some 70,000 clones, with approximately 90% found just once. On cycle 4 day 1 and cycle 7 day 1, as well as at baseline, blood was sampled. The material sequenced was CD4+ or CD8+ T cells sorted from blood, taken in a trial of the OX40 agonist ivuxolimab. The sequence was obtained from an adult with an advanced solid tumor such as melanoma, head and neck, liver or kidney cancer. The chain carries TRBV30 and TRBJ2-7; 8 bases agree with TRBD2. In DNA form, the CDR3 reads TGTGCCTGGAGTCCCGGGACTAGGGCTCCTAGCTCCTACGAGCAGTACTTC. Its translation is CAWSPGTRAPSSYEQYF.